This section outlines one T cell receptor beta chain sequence together with its context. Germline assignment: CDR1 SGHVS and CDR2 FNYEAQ. The CDR3 totals 16 residues. V shed 1 base and J 4 bases; nucleotides not matched to a gene: 5. The sample comes from a study of cytomegalovirus exposure and HLA in healthy donors. Researchers ran the PCR with 60 Vbeta and 13 Jbeta primers. TCRdb keeps only in-frame clones here, not all; method: immunoSEQ multiplex PCR. The sample holds about 160,000 clones, roughly 79% seen once. The sequence was collected from a woman in her fifties or sixties in good health and CMV-seronegative. This chain connects TRBV7-6 to TRBJ1-5, with 9 bases fitting TRBD1. Sequenced input: PBMCs. The CDR3, as DNA: TGTGCCAGCAGCTTAGGGTACAGGGGGCTGAATCAGCCCCAGCATTTT. It encodes CASSLGYRGLNQPQHF.